The 32 T cell receptor beta chains presented below share a single source sample, sequenced in a study of Tregs in tolerant kidney transplant recipients. TCRdb's copy holds only in-frame clones and misses some; the assay was immunoSEQ multiplex PCR. This sample yields approximately 98,000 clones, of which 90% are seen a single time; approximately 0.35% belongs to the top ten. The specimen was CD4+ T cells from blood, collected before the transplant. All receptors derive from a human donor who received a combined kidney and bone marrow transplant.

This chain uses TRBV11-3 with TRBJ2-5; TRBD2 is a possible D gene (6 bases). Germline V gene lookup returns CDR1 SGHNT and CDR2 YENEEA. V lost 1 base and J 5 bases, leaving 8 bases between the germline ends. CDR3 length: 13 residues. For the CDR3, the DNA is TGTGCCAGCAGCTTAGGGGGGGATGAGACCCAGTACTTC. It codes for CASSLGGDETQYF.

The chain carries TRBV5-1 and TRBJ2-1; D possibly corresponds to TRBD2 (6 bases). The CDR3 is 15 amino acids. Germline loops: CDR1 SGHRS, CDR2 YFSETQ. V was pared by 0 bases and J by 7 bases, with 14 bases between. The CDR3 coding sequence is TGCGCCAGCAGCTTGGTGGGAGGCCCCGGAAATGAGCAGTTCTTC. Translation: CASSLVGGPGNEQFF.

This CDR3 reads CSVDKGDYGYTF. The CDR3 DNA reads TGCAGCGTTGACAAGGGGGACTATGGCTACACCTTC. The chain joins TRBV29-1 to TRBJ1-2; D may be TRBD1 (6 bases). Germline CDR1 reads SQVTM; CDR2 reads ANQGSEA. The CDR3 has 12 amino acids. V lost 3 bases and J lost 3, with 8 bases in between. The variable domain in full, completed from reference TRBV29-1 and TRBJ1-2, reads SAVISQKPSRDICQRGTSLTIQCQVDSQVTMMFWYRQQPGQSLTLIATANQGSEATYESGFVIDKFPISRPNLTFSTLTVSNMSPEDSSIYLCSVDKGDYGYTFGSGTRLTVV.

V gene TRBV5-6 combines with J gene TRBJ2-5; perhaps TRBD2 as D (5 bases). The CDR3 extends over 15 amino acids. Trimming removed 4 bases from V and 0 bases from J, with 13 bases in between. Germline V gene sequence: CDR1 SGHDT, CDR2 YYEEEE. The CDR3 loop is CASSRGIPYQETQYF. The CDR3 nucleotides read TGTGCCAGCAGCCGAGGGATCCCGTACCAAGAGACCCAGTACTTC.

The chain uses TRBV6-5 and TRBJ2-2, with D hard to call. This CDR3 is 12 amino acids long. Germline CDR1 and CDR2: MNHEY and SVGAGI. Trimming took off 6 bases at V and 3 bases at J, with 5 bases between the two ends. CDR3 residues: CASSLYTGELFF. CDR3 nucleotide sequence: TGTGCCAGCAGCCTATACACCGGGGAGCTGTTTTTT.

This rearrangement joins TRBV4-3 to TRBJ2-1, with TRBD2 matching over 15 bases. The ends lost 1 base at V and 5 bases at J; junction bases unmatched: 12. Germline-derived CDR1 and CDR2 are LGHNA and YSLEER. The CDR3 totals 20 residues. The CDR3 loop is CASSQGVGPGTSGRNNEQFF. The CDR3 nucleotides read TGCGCCAGCAGCCAAGGAGTAGGGCCCGGGACTAGCGGGAGGAACAATGAGCAGTTCTTC.

The rearrangement joins TRBV29-1 to TRBJ1-2; TRBD1 matches at 7 bases. Per germline, CDR1 SQVTM and CDR2 ANQGSEA. The junction had 10 bases not matched to a gene; V was cut back by 7 bases and J by 8 bases. CDR3 size: 12 residues. The CDR3 bases are TGCAGCGAAAACAGGGGTACGGACGGCTACACCTTC. Translation gives CSENRGTDGYTF.

V is TRBV6-5 and J is TRBJ2-3; D is possibly TRBD2 (5 bases). The length of the CDR3 is 14 residues. The V end lost 6 bases, the J end lost 2 bases, and 12 bases lay between the germline ends. The germline V gene has CDR1 MNHEY and CDR2 SVGAGI. In nucleotides, the CDR3 is TGTGCCAGCAGCCGGTATCTAGCCACAGATACGCAGTATTTT. Its translation: CASSRYLATDTQYF.

This sequence joins TRBV9 and TRBJ2-3; 13 positions agree with TRBD2. CDR1 and CDR2 from the germline V gene are SGDLS and YYNGEE. CDR3 length equals 15 residues. After removal of 3 bases from V and 5 bases from J, the junction contained 3 bases not matched to a gene. The DNA for the CDR3 is TGTGCCAGCAGCGCTACTAGCGGGGGGGGAGATACGCAGTATTTT. Translating gives CASSATSGGGDTQYF.

This chain joins TRBV18 and TRBJ1-1, with D uncertain. This CDR3 has 13 amino acids. From germline, CDR1 is KGHSH and CDR2 LQKENI. The V and J ends lost 6 bases and 3 bases respectively, with 11 bases between them. CDR3 amino acids: CASSPHRDTEAFF. For the CDR3, the DNA is TGTGCCAGCTCTCCCCACCGAGACACTGAAGCTTTCTTT.

The V gene is TRBV6-6, the J gene TRBJ2-7; a weak D match, TRBD1 (6 bases). There are 14 residues in the CDR3. V gave up 2 bases and J gave up 3 bases, with 11 bases separating them. The germline CDR1 and CDR2 sequences are MNHNY and SVGAGI (reference sequence). The CDR3 coding sequence is TGTGCCAGCAGTTACGGGGGCATCGGCTACGAGCAGTACTTC. This encodes CASSYGGIGYEQYF.

The V gene is TRBV5-1, the J gene TRBJ2-3; D remains ambiguous. Trimming stripped 0 bases from V and 0 bases from J, with 8 bases between. The CDR3 totals 15 residues. Germline V gives CDR1 SGHRS, CDR2 YFSETQ. In nucleotides, the CDR3 is TGCGCCAGCAGCTTGGCTGCTCAGAGCACAGATACGCAGTATTTT. It yields the protein CASSLAAQSTDTQYF.

The chain joins TRBV19 to TRBJ2-3; 7 positions agree with TRBD1. CDR1 and CDR2 from the germline V gene are LNHDA and SQIVND (reference sequence). This CDR3 is 15 amino acids long. V shed 4 bases and J 2 bases; nucleotides not matched to a gene: 6. The CDR3 DNA sequence: TGTGCCAGTAGTACCGTGGACAGGTACACAGATACGCAGTATTTT. Translated, it gives CASSTVDRYTDTQYF. The entire variable domain, with the rest obtained from reference TRBV19 and TRBJ2-3, is as follows: DGGITQSPKYLFRKEGQNVTLSCEQNLNHDAMYWYRQDPGQGLRLIYYSQIVNDFQKGDIAEGYSVSREKKESFPLTVTSAQKNPTAFYLCASSTVDRYTDTQYFGPGTRLTVL.

The chain combines TRBV18 with TRBJ1-1, with D uncertain. Germline-derived CDR1 and CDR2 are KGHSH and LQKENI. CDR3 length equals 14 residues. V was trimmed by 3 bases and J by 1 base, leaving 9 bases between them. The CDR3 DNA sequence: TGTGCCAGCTCACCGGGCCAGTGGAACACTGAAGCTTTCTTT. Protein product: CASSPGQWNTEAFF.

This clone was seen a handful of times. J is TRBJ2-3 and V is TRBV30; D remains unclear. The V gene's germline CDR1 is GTSNPN and CDR2 SVGIG (reference sequence). CDR3 length: 11 residues. V lost 2 bases, J lost 9 bases, and 9 bases lay in between. The CDR3 loop reads CAWSPLVTQYF. The CDR3 nucleotides read TGTGCCTGGAGTCCTCTAGTAACGCAGTATTTT.

The chain couples TRBV28 to TRBJ2-1, with TRBD2 matching 13 bases. The length of the CDR3 is 13 residues. The V gene's germline CDR1 is MDHEN and CDR2 SYDVKM. After removal of 8 bases from V and 8 bases from J, the junction contained 3 bases not matched to a gene. The CDR3 DNA reads TGTGCCAGCGTCACTAGCGGGAGGGATGAGCAGTTCTTC. This encodes CASVTSGRDEQFF.

The chain links TRBV9 to TRBJ2-7, with 9 bases lining up with TRBD1. The CDR3 contains 14 residues. V trimming: 0 bases; J trimming: 3 bases; junction bases outside the gene matches: 1. Germline assignment: CDR1 SGDLS and CDR2 YYNGEE. This CDR3 reads CASSVEDRGYEQYF. Written as DNA, the CDR3 is TGTGCCAGCAGCGTAGAGGACAGGGGCTACGAGCAGTACTTC.

V and J are TRBV6-6 and TRBJ2-1; the D is unclear. CDR3 size: 15 residues. V lost 6 bases, J lost 4 bases, and 16 bases lay in between. Per germline, CDR1 MNHNY and CDR2 SVGAGI (reference sequence). This CDR3 reads CASSPTEFRYNEQFF. The CDR3, as DNA: TGTGCCAGCAGCCCCACAGAGTTCAGATACAATGAGCAGTTCTTC.

There are a few counts of this clone. The chain recombines TRBV2 with TRBJ1-2; possibly TRBD1 for D (6 bases). Between the trimmed V and J ends, which lost 4 bases and 7 bases, there was a span of 13 bases. The V gene's germline CDR1 is SNHLY and CDR2 FYNNEI. CDR3 length equals 13 residues. Here the CDR3 reads CASSVRGATGYTF. In DNA, the CDR3 is TGTGCCAGCAGTGTCCGGGGGGCAACTGGCTACACCTTC.

The chain combines TRBV10-1 with TRBJ2-7, with TRBD1 matching over 8 bases. Germline V gives CDR1 WNHNN, CDR2 SYGVQD (reference sequence). With V trimmed by 6 bases and J by 2 bases, 9 bases remained unmatched. The CDR3 consists of 15 residues. CDR3 region: CASSAKTGAAYEQYF. The CDR3 DNA follows: TGCGCCAGCAGCGCTAAGACAGGGGCCGCCTACGAGCAGTACTTC.

The chain employs TRBV4-3 and TRBJ1-1; 10 nucleotides agree with TRBD1. The germline CDR1 and CDR2 sequences are LGHNA and YSLEER. The CDR3 sequence is 15 residues long. J gave up 6 bases and V 3 bases, and 7 bases lay outside the gene matches. The CDR3 loop is CASSQGTGVGAEAFF. CDR3 nucleotides: TGCGCCAGCAGCCAGGGGACAGGGGTGGGGGCTGAAGCTTTCTTT.

V and J are TRBV30 and TRBJ1-1; TRBD1 is a possible D gene (6 bases). The CDR3 runs 15 residues. Germline loops: CDR1 GTSNPN, CDR2 SVGIG (reference sequence). Trimming stripped 4 bases from V and 2 bases from J, with 17 bases between. The CDR3 spells CAWTILDRVNTEAFF. The CDR3 coding sequence is TGTGCCTGGACAATCCTGGACAGAGTTAACACTGAAGCTTTCTTT.

This clone showed up just once. The CDR3 spells CAWTRGSGKETQYF. In DNA, the CDR3 is TGTGCCTGGACGCGGGGTAGCGGAAAAGAGACCCAGTACTTC. The chain joins TRBV30 to TRBJ2-5; D perhaps matches TRBD2 (6 bases). Germline-derived CDR1 and CDR2 are GTSNPN and SVGIG (reference sequence). This CDR3 is built from 14 residues. V was trimmed by 4 bases and J by 3 bases, leaving 15 bases between them.

The rearrangement uses TRBV7-6 and TRBJ2-1; 12 nucleotides align to TRBD2. This CDR3 has 16 residues. The junction had 3 bases not matched to a gene; V was cut back by 1 base and J by 5 bases. Germline lookup yields CDR1 SGHVS and CDR2 FNYEAQ. Here the CDR3 DNA reads TGTGCCAGCAGCTTAGTTGGGACTAGCGGGCACAATGAGCAGTTCTTC. Translation: CASSLVGTSGHNEQFF.

The rearrangement links TRBV5-1 to TRBJ1-3, with unresolved D. Germline-derived CDR1 and CDR2 are SGHRS and YFSETQ. V dropped 4 bases and J dropped 0 bases, with 5 bases sitting between them. The CDR3 has 13 amino acids. CDR3 in DNA: TGCGCCAGCAGCGCGGGCTCTGGAAACACCATATATTTT. Protein: CASSAGSGNTIYF.

The chain is built from TRBV28 and TRBJ1-2, with 7 bases that match TRBD1. Germline CDR1 MDHEN, CDR2 SYDVKM. The CDR3 contains 14 residues. V lost 7 bases, J lost 5 bases, and 10 bases stayed unmatched. CDR3 protein: CASTLQQGFYGYTF. The CDR3 nucleotides are TGTGCCAGCACCCTACAACAGGGGTTTTATGGCTACACCTTC.

The chain joins TRBV5-1 to TRBJ1-3, with D uncertain. V shed 3 bases and J shed 0 bases, with 16 bases lying between them. This CDR3 spans 17 amino acids. Per germline, CDR1 SGHRS and CDR2 YFSETQ. CDR3 loop: CASSSSPRADSGNTIYF. The DNA of the CDR3 is TGCGCCAGCAGCTCTTCTCCGCGGGCAGACTCTGGAAACACCATATATTTT.

The rearrangement uses TRBV7-9 and TRBJ1-2; D might be TRBD1 (6 bases). Germline CDR1 SEHNR, CDR2 FQNEAQ (reference sequence). This CDR3 comprises 13 residues. V was trimmed by 2 bases and J by 8 bases, leaving 12 bases between them. CDR3 nucleotide sequence: TGTGCCAGCAGCTTACAACATGACAGGGGCTACACCTTC. Translating it yields CASSLQHDRGYTF.

This chain connects TRBV10-3 to TRBJ1-4; D perhaps matches TRBD1 (6 bases). With 7 bases removed from V and 7 bases from J, the gap between germline ends came to 16 bases. This CDR3 has 14 amino acids. CDR1 and CDR2 (germline): ENHRY, SYGVKD. CDR3 amino acids: CAINGGGDGEKLFF. CDR3 coding DNA: TGTGCCATCAATGGTGGGGGCGATGGTGAAAAACTGTTTTTT.

CDR3 DNA: TGTGCCAGCAGGGGGACAGAAAGCTCCTACGAGCAGTACTTC. Its protein product is CASRGTESSYEQYF. The rearrangement joins TRBV6-5 to TRBJ2-7, with 7 bases lining up with TRBD1. The CDR3 totals 14 residues. Germline CDR1 MNHEY, CDR2 SVGAGI. V lost 6 bases, J lost 0 bases, and 5 bases stayed unmatched.

V and J are TRBV19 and TRBJ1-6, with D tentatively TRBD1 (5 bases). The CDR3 length is 16 residues. V was shortened by 3 bases and J by 5 bases, with 14 bases between the two germline ends. CDR1 is LNHDA and CDR2 is SQIVND in the germline V gene (reference sequence). The CDR3 DNA reads TGTGCCAGTAGTATCGGGGGGGTAAGGCATAATTCACCCCTCCACTTT. Residues: CASSIGGVRHNSPLHF.

The rearrangement links TRBV7-2 to TRBJ1-1; D is undetermined. This CDR3 has 15 amino acids. CDR1 is SGHTA and CDR2 is FQGNSA in the germline V gene. Trimming took off 5 bases at V and 4 bases at J, with 17 bases between the two ends. This CDR3 reads CASSRVARGFTEAFF. DNA of the CDR3: TGTGCCAGCAGCCGCGTGGCGCGGGGTTTCACTGAAGCTTTCTTT. The full variable domain, in which reference TRBV7-2 and TRBJ1-1 provide the parts outside the CDR3, is GAGVSQSPSNKVTEKGKDVELRCDPISGHTALYWYRQSLGQGLEFLIYFQGNSAPDKSGLPSDRFSAERTGGSVSTLTIQRTQQEDSAVYLCASSRVARGFTEAFFGQGTRLTVV.